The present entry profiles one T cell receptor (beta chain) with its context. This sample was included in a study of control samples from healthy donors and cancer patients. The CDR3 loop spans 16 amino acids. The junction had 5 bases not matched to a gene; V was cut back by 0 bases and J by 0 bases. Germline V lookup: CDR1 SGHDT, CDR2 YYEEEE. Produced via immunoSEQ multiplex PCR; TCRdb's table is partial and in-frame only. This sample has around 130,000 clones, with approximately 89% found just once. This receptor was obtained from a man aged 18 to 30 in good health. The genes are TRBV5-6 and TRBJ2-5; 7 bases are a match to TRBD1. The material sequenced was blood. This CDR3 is CASSLGTGQDQETQYF. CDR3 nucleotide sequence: TGTGCCAGCAGCTTGGGGACTGGACAGGACCAAGAGACCCAGTACTTC.